The rows below give T cell receptor beta chains drawn from one sample of a study of blood T cell repertoires in COVID-19. Generated by immunoSEQ multiplex PCR, the TCRdb table keeps only in-frame clones and is missing some. Of 68,000 or so clones listed, 90% are singletons. The sample was peripheral blood. The receptors derive from a man aged 50 or older with COVID-19, enrolled during active disease. Both conserved end residues are part of each CDR3. A D gene is named only where the DNA matches it firmly. Clone size is shown for a subset of rows, as once, few, many or a class of expanded clone.

clone_size	d_call	v_call	j_call	cdr3_aa	cdr3_nt
-	TRBD1	TRBV27	TRBJ1-1	CASSPRDRNTEAFF	TGTGCCAGCAGCCCCCGGGACAGGAACACTGAAGCTTTCTTT
-	-	TRBV18	TRBJ1-3	CASSPTASGNTIYF	TGTGCCAGCTCACCCACTGCCTCTGGAAACACCATATATTTT
-	TRBD1	TRBV19	TRBJ2-3	CASSIGASGTGGVYF	TGTGCCAGTAGTATTGGCGCCTCCGGGACAGGGGGCGTGTATTTT
few	TRBD1	TRBV19	TRBJ1-5	CASSSGTGVGQPQHF	TGTGCCAGTAGCTCCGGGACAGGGGTCGGCCAGCCCCAGCATTTT
-	TRBD2	TRBV19	TRBJ2-1	CASSPLAGGGSYNEQFF	TGTGCCAGTAGCCCTCTAGCGGGAGGCGGCTCCTACAATGAGCAGTTCTTC
once	TRBD1	TRBV5-1	TRBJ2-5	CASSSTSDRGGETQYF	TGCGCCAGCAGCTCGACTTCGGACAGGGGAGGAGAGACCCAGTACTTC
-	-	TRBV15	TRBJ1-1	CATKTGGLAFF	TGTGCCACCAAAACGGGAGGGTTGGCTTTCTTT
few	TRBD2	TRBV27	TRBJ2-7	CASGLAGYYEQYF	TGTGCCAGTGGACTAGCGGGATACTACGAGCAGTACTTC
-	TRBD2	TRBV3-1/TRBV3-2	TRBJ2-3	CASLAGGTDTQYF	TGTGCCAGCCTAGCGGGAGGAACAGATACGCAGTATTTT
-	-	TRBV7-9	TRBJ1-1	CASSLTGFGAFF	TGTGCCAGCAGCCTTACAGGGTTCGGCGCTTTCTTT
-	-	TRBV28	TRBJ1-1	CASFGGMNTEAFF	TGTGCCAGCTTCGGAGGAATGAACACTGAAGCTTTCTTT
-	-	TRBV3-1/TRBV3-2	TRBJ2-2	CASSQVVGGTGELFF	TGTGCCAGCAGCCAAGTGGTGGGAGGCACCGGGGAGCTGTTTTTT
-	-	TRBV3-1/TRBV3-2	TRBJ2-1	CASSQDPRGGAPPSVEQFF	TGTGCCAGCAGCCAAGACCCCCGGGGCGGGGCCCCACCTTCTGTTGAGCAGTTCTTC
once	TRBD2	TRBV7-7	TRBJ2-5	CASSLDRLAGQETQYF	TGTGCCAGCAGCTTAGATAGACTAGCGGGGCAAGAGACCCAGTACTTC
-	-	TRBV6-5	TRBJ1-4	CASSRTGPTSEKLFF	TGTGCCAGCAGTCGAACAGGTCCAACTAGCGAAAAACTGTTTTTT
-	-	TRBV10-3	TRBJ2-5	CAIRVGGVQETQYF	TGTGCCATCAGGGTAGGAGGTGTTCAAGAGACCCAGTACTTC
-	-	TRBV30	TRBJ1-5	CAWSVGRVLGRSNQPQHF	TGTGCCTGGAGTGTAGGGCGGGTTCTCGGTAGAAGCAATCAGCCCCAGCATTTT
-	-	TRBV12-3/TRBV12-4	TRBJ2-2	CASSPYETGELFF	TGTGCCAGCAGTCCCTACGAAACCGGGGAGCTGTTTTTT
-	-	TRBV6-2/TRBV6-3	TRBJ2-3	CASSTKTSTDTQYF	TGTGCCAGCAGTACCAAGACTAGCACAGATACGCAGTATTTT
-	TRBD1	TRBV4-1	TRBJ2-7	CASSPDRGLEQYF	TGCGCCAGCAGCCCTGACAGGGGGCTCGAGCAGTACTTC
-	TRBD1	TRBV19	TRBJ1-2	CASSRDRGYGYTF	TGTGCCAGTAGTAGAGACAGGGGGTATGGCTACACCTTC
-	-	TRBV30	TRBJ1-5	CAWRQGNNQPQHF	TGTGCCTGGAGACAGGGAAACAATCAGCCCCAGCATTTT
few	-	TRBV24-1	TRBJ1-6	CAANSPGDPLGSPLHF	TGTGCCGCGAACTCCCCAGGGGATCCGCTCGGTTCACCCCTCCACTTT
-	-	TRBV29-1	TRBJ1-2	CSVAGGANGYTF	TGCAGCGTCGCCGGGGGGGCGAATGGCTACACCTTC
-	TRBD1	TRBV7-2	TRBJ2-4	CASSLDGWQGALAKNIQYF	TGTGCCAGCAGCTTAGACGGCTGGCAGGGGGCCCTAGCCAAAAACATTCAGTACTTC
once	TRBD1	TRBV19	TRBJ1-4	CASSMGQGEKLFF	TGTGCCAGTAGTATGGGACAGGGCGAAAAACTGTTTTTT
-	-	TRBV4-1	TRBJ1-2	CASSQVGTPAPLFVRAF	TGCGCCAGCAGCCAAGTAGGGACACCCGCACCCTTGTTCGTAAGGGCCTTC
few	TRBD1	TRBV28	TRBJ1-1	CASSLDRDAGAFF	TGTGCCAGCAGTCTAGACAGGGACGCCGGAGCTTTCTTT